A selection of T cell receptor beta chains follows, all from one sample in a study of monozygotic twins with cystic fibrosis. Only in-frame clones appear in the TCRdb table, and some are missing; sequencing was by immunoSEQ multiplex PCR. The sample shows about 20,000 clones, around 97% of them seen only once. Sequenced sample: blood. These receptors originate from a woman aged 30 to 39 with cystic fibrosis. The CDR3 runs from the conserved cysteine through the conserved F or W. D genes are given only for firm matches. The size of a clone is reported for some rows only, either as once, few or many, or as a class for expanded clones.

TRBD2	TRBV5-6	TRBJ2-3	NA	TGTGCCAGCAGCTTACTAGCGGGGGGGCGCACAGATACGCAGTATTTT	CASSLLAGGRTDTQYF
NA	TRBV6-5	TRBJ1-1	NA	TGTGCCAGCAGTTTCCAGTTTGGAGTCACTGAAGCTTTCTTT	CASSFQFGVTEAFF
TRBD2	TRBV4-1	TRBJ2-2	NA	TGCGCCAGCAGCGCAGGACTAGCGGGGGGGCCCGGGGAGCTGTTTTTT	CASSAGLAGGPGELFF
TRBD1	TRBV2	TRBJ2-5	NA	TGTGCCAGCAGTGACGCCAGGGGGCAAGAGACCCAGTACTTC	CASSDARGQETQYF
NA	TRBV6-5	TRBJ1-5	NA	TGTGCCATTCCTGTAAGCAATCAGCCCCAGCATTTT	CAIPVSNQPQHF
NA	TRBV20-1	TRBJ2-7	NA	TGCAGTGCTGGGGAGACCTACGAGCAGTACTTC	CSAGETYEQYF
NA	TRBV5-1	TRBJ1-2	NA	TGCGCCAGCAGCTTGTTGGGAGGCGGCTACACCTTC	CASSLLGGGYTF
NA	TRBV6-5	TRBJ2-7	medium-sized	TGTGCCAGCAGTCTACTATACAGGGGAGGCTACGAGCAGTACTTC	CASSLLYRGGYEQYF
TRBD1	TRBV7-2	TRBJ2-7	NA	TGTGCCAGCAGCTCCACCTGGGACAGGAGCTCCTACGAGCAGTACTTC	CASSSTWDRSSYEQYF
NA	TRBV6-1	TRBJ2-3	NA	TGTGCCAGCAGTGATTCAGACACAGATACGCAGTATTTT	CASSDSDTDTQYF
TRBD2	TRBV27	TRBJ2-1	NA	TGTGCCAGCAGTTTAAGGCTAGGTAGCGGGGGGCCCAATGAGCAGTTCTTC	CASSLRLGSGGPNEQFF
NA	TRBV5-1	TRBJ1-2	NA	TGCGCCAGCAGCTTGGTACAGAACTATGGCTACACCTTC	CASSLVQNYGYTF
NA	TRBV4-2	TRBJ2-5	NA	TGTGCCAGCAGCCCTGGGGAGACCCAGTACTTC	CASSPGETQYF
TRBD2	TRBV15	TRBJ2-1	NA	TGTGCCACCAGCAGAGCCCGTGCGGGGGGGCCTCAAAATGATGAGCAGTTCTTC	CATSRARAGGPQNDEQFF
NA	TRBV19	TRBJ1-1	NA	TGTGCCAGTAGTCGGGCATTCACTGAAGCTTTCTTT	CASSRAFTEAFF
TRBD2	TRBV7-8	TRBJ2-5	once	TGTGCCAGCAGCACATTAGCGGGGGGGTCAGAGACCCAGTACTTC	CASSTLAGGSETQYF
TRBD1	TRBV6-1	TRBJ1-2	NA	TGTGCCAGCAGTGATCGCTCCGGGACAGGATATGGCTACACCTTC	CASSDRSGTGYGYTF
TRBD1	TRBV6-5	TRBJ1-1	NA	TGTGCCAGCAGTTCGAGAGGACAGGGGAACACTGAAGCTTTCTTT	CASSSRGQGNTEAFF
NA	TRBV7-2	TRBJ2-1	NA	TGTGCCAGCAGCCCCGATCGAGACAATGAGCAGTTCTTC	CASSPDRDNEQFF
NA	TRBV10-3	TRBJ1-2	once	TGTGCCATCAAGGAACGGGGAATGGTTGACTATGGCTACACCTTC	CAIKERGMVDYGYTF
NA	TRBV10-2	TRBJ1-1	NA	TGCGCCAGCAGCTCAGGCATGAACACTGAAGCTTTCTTT	CASSSGMNTEAFF
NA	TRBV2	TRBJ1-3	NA	TGTGCCAGCAGTGAAGGGTGGGTCCCCTCTGGAAACACCATATATTTT	CASSEGWVPSGNTIYF
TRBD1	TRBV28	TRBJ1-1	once	TGTGCCAGCAGTGACGTTCCGGGACAGAAGGACACTGAAGCTTTCTTT	CASSDVPGQKDTEAFF
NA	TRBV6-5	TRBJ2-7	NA	TGTGCCCCCTTTAGGAGAACCTCCTACGAGCAGTACTTC	CAPFRRTSYEQYF
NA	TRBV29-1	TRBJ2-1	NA	TGCAGCGTTGGATTTCTTGATGAGCAGTTCTTC	CSVGFLDEQFF
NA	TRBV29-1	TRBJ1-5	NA	TGCAGCGCCGGGGCCATGGGGCAGCCCCAGCATTTT	CSAGAMGQPQHF
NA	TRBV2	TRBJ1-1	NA	TGTGCCAGCAGTGCATCACTGAACACTGAAGCTTTCTTT	CASSASLNTEAFF
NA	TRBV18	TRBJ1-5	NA	TGTGCCAGCTCACCGACCACAGGGAGCAATCAGCCCCAGCATTTT	CASSPTTGSNQPQHF
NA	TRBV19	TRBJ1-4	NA	TGTGCCAGTGGACAAACGAGTAATGAAAAACTGTTTTTT	CASGQTSNEKLFF
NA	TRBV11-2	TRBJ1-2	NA	TGTGCCAGCAGCCACCTTCGGGGGCAGGCGGAGGGCTATGGCTACACCTTC	CASSHLRGQAEGYGYTF
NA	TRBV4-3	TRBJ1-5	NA	TGCGCCAGCAGCCCAAGGGTGGGCGATCAGCCCCAGCATTTT	CASSPRVGDQPQHF
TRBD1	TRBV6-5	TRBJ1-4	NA	TGTGCCAGCAGTTACCGGACAGGGACAACTAATGAAAAACTGTTTTTT	CASSYRTGTTNEKLFF
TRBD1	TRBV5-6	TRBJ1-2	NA	TGTGCCAGCAGCTTGGGGGGACAGTCTATCAATGGCTACACCTTC	CASSLGGQSINGYTF
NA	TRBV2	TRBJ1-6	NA	TGTGCCAGCCAAAGGGGAGCAGTTTTGAAGTCACCCCTCCACTTT	CASQRGAVLKSPLHF
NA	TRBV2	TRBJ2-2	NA	TGTGCCAGCAGCACCAGGGGCCTAGGTTGGAACACCGGGGAGCTGTTTTTT	CASSTRGLGWNTGELFF
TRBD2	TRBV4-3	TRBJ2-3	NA	TGCGCCAGCAGCCAAGGTCTGGCGGGGGGGGGAGATACGCAGTATTTT	CASSQGLAGGGDTQYF
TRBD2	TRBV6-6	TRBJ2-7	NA	TGTGCCAGCAGAGATACGGGAGGGCACGAGCAGTACTTC	CASRDTGGHEQYF
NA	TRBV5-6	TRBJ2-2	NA	TGTGCCAGCAGCGGGGCCGATTTCACCGGGGAGCTGTTTTTT	CASSGADFTGELFF
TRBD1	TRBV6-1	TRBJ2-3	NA	TGTGCCAGCAGTGAATCGGGACAGGACACAGATACGCAGTATTTT	CASSESGQDTDTQYF
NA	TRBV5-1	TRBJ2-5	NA	TGCGCCAGCAGCTCTTCAGGCTTCCAAGAGACCCAGTACTTC	CASSSSGFQETQYF
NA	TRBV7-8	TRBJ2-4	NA	TGTGCCAGCAGCCCCTCGCCAGGGGCCAAAAACATTCAGTACTTC	CASSPSPGAKNIQYF
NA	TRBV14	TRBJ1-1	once	TGTGCCAGCAGCCAAGATCTAACGGGGCTCCTCACTGAAGCTTTCTTT	CASSQDLTGLLTEAFF
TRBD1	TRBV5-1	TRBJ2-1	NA	TGCGCCAGCAGCCTAGACAGGGCCGCCTATGAGCAGTTCTTC	CASSLDRAAYEQFF
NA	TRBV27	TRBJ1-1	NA	TGTGCCAGCAGTTTCCTCGGCAGGCTGAACACTGAAGCTTTCTTT	CASSFLGRLNTEAFF
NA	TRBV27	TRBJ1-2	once	TGTGCCAGCAGCTCAAGGGGGGGATACGGCTACACCTTC	CASSSRGGYGYTF
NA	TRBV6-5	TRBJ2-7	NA	TGTGCCAGCACGGCCGGCTACGAGCAGTACTTC	CASTAGYEQYF
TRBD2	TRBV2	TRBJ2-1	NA	TGTGCCAGCGAATTGTCGTCGGGACTAGCGGCTCATGAGCAGTTCTTC	CASELSSGLAAHEQFF